This T cell receptor beta chain originates from a study of OX40 agonist ivuxolimab in advanced cancers. Clones were sequenced by immunoSEQ multiplex PCR, and TCRdb holds only the in-frame ones, with some missing. Here the sample spans about 16,000 clones, 84% being singletons. The CDR3 sequence is 13 residues long. Germline loops: CDR1 SGHAT, CDR2 FQNNGV. Between the trimmed V and J ends, which lost 3 bases and 2 bases, there was a span of 8 bases. The gene calls are TRBV11-2 and TRBJ2-7; unclear D gene. The clonotype was recovered from an adult with an advanced solid tumor such as melanoma, head and neck, liver or kidney cancer. The source was CD4+ or CD8+ T cells sorted from blood, collected in a trial of the OX40 agonist ivuxolimab. CDR3 bases: TGTGCCAGCAGCTTTGGCTCTACCTACGAGCAGTACTTC. This sequence encodes CASSFGSTYEQYF.